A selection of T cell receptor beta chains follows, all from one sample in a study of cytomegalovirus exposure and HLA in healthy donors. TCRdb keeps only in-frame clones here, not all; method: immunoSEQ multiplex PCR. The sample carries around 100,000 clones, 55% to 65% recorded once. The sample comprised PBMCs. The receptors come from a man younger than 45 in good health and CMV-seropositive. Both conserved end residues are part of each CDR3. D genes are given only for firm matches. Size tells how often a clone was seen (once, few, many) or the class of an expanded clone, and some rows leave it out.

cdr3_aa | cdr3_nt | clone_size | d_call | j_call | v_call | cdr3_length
CASSPRTVYGYTF | TGCGCCAGCAGCCCCCGGACAGTCTATGGCTACACCTTC | NA | NA | TRBJ1-2 | TRBV4-1 | 13
CASSLEAGPNTEAFF | TGTGCCAGCAGCTTAGAGGCAGGGCCAAACACTGAAGCTTTCTTT | NA | NA | TRBJ1-1 | TRBV7-9 | 15
CASSPGYEQYF | TGTGCCAGCAGCCCAGGCTACGAGCAGTACTTC | NA | NA | TRBJ2-7 | TRBV7-9 | 11
CASSIGLDRGLPSTGELFF | TGTGCCAGTAGTATAGGATTGGACAGGGGCCTTCCCAGCACCGGGGAGCTGTTTTTT | few | TRBD1 | TRBJ2-2 | TRBV19 | 19
CAISDSAGLSYNEQFF | TGTGCCATCAGTGACTCAGCGGGGCTCTCCTACAATGAGCAGTTCTTC | NA | TRBD2 | TRBJ2-1 | TRBV10-3 | 16
CASSLVRQGGNTIYF | TGTGCCAGCAGCTTGGTTCGTCAGGGAGGAAACACCATATATTTT | once | NA | TRBJ1-3 | TRBV5-6 | 15
CASSLADRGAYEQYF | TGTGCCAGCAGCTTAGCGGACAGGGGTGCGTACGAGCAGTACTTC | once | TRBD1 | TRBJ2-7 | TRBV7-9 | 15
CASSLRDRLSYEQYF | TGCGCCAGCAGCCTCCGGGACAGGCTCTCCTACGAGCAGTACTTC | NA | TRBD1 | TRBJ2-7 | TRBV4-1 | 15
CAWSGQRAYGYTF | TGTGCCTGGAGTGGACAGCGCGCTTATGGCTACACCTTC | once | NA | TRBJ1-2 | TRBV30 | 13
CASSSHAGQGNSPLHF | TGTGCCAGCAGCTCACACGCGGGACAGGGGAATTCACCCCTCCACTTT | NA | TRBD1 | TRBJ1-6 | TRBV11-1 | 16
CASSEGMQNQPQHF | TGTGCCAGCAGTGAAGGTATGCAGAATCAGCCCCAGCATTTT | NA | NA | TRBJ1-5 | TRBV6-1 | 14
CASSLTGLNQPQHF | TGTGCCAGCAGTTTAACAGGGCTAAATCAGCCCCAGCATTTT | NA | NA | TRBJ1-5 | TRBV6-5 | 14
CASSYGGDYGYTF | TGTGCCAGCAGTTACGGGGGGGACTATGGCTACACCTTC | NA | NA | TRBJ1-2 | TRBV6-6 | 13
CASGQGAEKLFF | TGTGCCAGCGGGCAGGGGGCTGAAAAACTGTTTTTT | NA | TRBD1 | TRBJ1-4 | TRBV6-5 | 12
CASRETGGSTEAFF | TGTGCCAGCAGAGAGACAGGGGGATCCACTGAAGCTTTCTTT | NA | TRBD1 | TRBJ1-1 | TRBV25-1 | 14
CASSPQGEGWETQYF | TGTGCCAGCAGCCCACAGGGGGAGGGATGGGAGACCCAGTACTTC | NA | NA | TRBJ2-5 | TRBV9 | 15
CASSLGGQTYGYTF | TGCGCCAGCAGCCTCGGGGGACAGACCTATGGCTACACCTTC | NA | TRBD1 | TRBJ1-2 | TRBV5-1 | 14
CASSSGGRREEEQFF | TGTGCCAGCAGCTCCGGCGGACGCAGGGAGGAGGAGCAGTTCTTC | NA | NA | TRBJ2-1 | TRBV7-2 | 15
CASSLTGSWGYTF | TGTGCCAGCAGTCTCACAGGGTCGTGGGGCTACACCTTC | NA | NA | TRBJ1-2 | TRBV27 | 13
CASSWDRNYGYTF | TGCGCCAGCAGCTGGGACAGGAACTATGGCTACACCTTC | NA | TRBD1 | TRBJ1-2 | TRBV5-1 | 13
CASSQSRAGEKLFF | TGTGCCAGCAGCCAGTCCAGGGCGGGAGAAAAACTGTTTTTT | NA | NA | TRBJ1-4 | TRBV14 | 14
CATNEPGQKPEAFF | TGTGCCACCAATGAACCGGGACAGAAGCCTGAAGCTTTCTTT | few | TRBD1 | TRBJ1-1 | TRBV6-1 | 14
CAWSPTGLVYETQYF | TGTGCCTGGAGTCCTACGGGACTAGTATATGAGACCCAGTACTTC | NA | TRBD2 | TRBJ2-5 | TRBV30 | 15
CASSYRDLEETQYF | TGTGCCAGCAGCTACCGGGACTTAGAAGAGACCCAGTACTTC | NA | NA | TRBJ2-5 | TRBV5-4 | 14
CAWSHGQYGYTF | TGTGCCTGGAGTCACGGACAGTATGGCTACACCTTC | NA | NA | TRBJ1-2 | TRBV30 | 12
CASSAGTGVWTLHF | TGTGCCAGCAGTGCCGGGACAGGGGTTTGGACCCTCCACTTT | NA | TRBD1 | TRBJ1-6 | TRBV6-5 | 14
CASSGTQGGDAGELFF | TGCGCCAGCAGCGGGACTCAGGGAGGTGACGCCGGGGAGCTGTTTTTT | NA | NA | TRBJ2-2 | TRBV5-1 | 16
CASRSIRGRVPDTQYF | TGCGCCAGCAGGTCTATCCGAGGCAGGGTGCCAGATACGCAGTATTTT | NA | NA | TRBJ2-3 | TRBV4-1 | 16
CASSSTPSGGAVGGELFF | TGTGCCAGCAGCTCGACCCCCAGCGGGGGGGCCGTTGGCGGGGAGCTGTTTTTT | NA | TRBD2 | TRBJ2-2 | TRBV7-9 | 18
CASSGIGTSGSYNEQFF | TGTGCCAGCAGCGGCATTGGGACTAGCGGTTCTTACAATGAGCAGTTCTTC | NA | TRBD2 | TRBJ2-1 | TRBV9 | 17
CASTGQGTETQYF | TGTGCCAGCACGGGACAGGGGACGGAGACCCAGTACTTC | few | TRBD1 | TRBJ2-5 | TRBV2 | 13
CASSPGHFSNQPQHF | TGTGCCAGTAGCCCAGGACACTTTAGCAATCAGCCCCAGCATTTT | NA | NA | TRBJ1-5 | TRBV19 | 15
CASSLEASRSYNEQFF | TGTGCCAGCAGCTTAGAGGCAAGTCGCTCCTACAATGAGCAGTTCTTC | NA | NA | TRBJ2-1 | TRBV11-3 | 16
CASSSRAGGSTDTQYF | TGTGCCAGCAGCTCCCGGGCGGGGGGCAGCACAGATACGCAGTATTTT | few | TRBD2 | TRBJ2-3 | TRBV7-9 | 16
CASRGQVFYGYTF | TGTGCCAGCAGGGGACAAGTTTTTTATGGCTACACCTTC | NA | NA | TRBJ1-2 | TRBV6-6 | 13
CASTPPPGDTQYF | TGTGCCAGCACGCCACCGCCCGGAGATACGCAGTATTTT | few | NA | TRBJ2-3 | TRBV28 | 13
CASRTSGDYEQYF | TGTGCCAGCAGGACTAGCGGGGATTACGAGCAGTACTTC | NA | TRBD2 | TRBJ2-7 | TRBV11-3 | 13
CASSEEAGYQPQHF | TGTGCCAGCAGTGAGGAGGCAGGCTATCAGCCCCAGCATTTT | NA | NA | TRBJ1-5 | TRBV6-1 | 14
CASSPMTGSGELFF | TGTGCCAGTAGCCCCATGACAGGTAGCGGGGAGCTGTTTTTT | NA | NA | TRBJ2-2 | TRBV19 | 14
CASSQGGIVEQYF | TGCGCCAGCAGCCAGGGGGGGATAGTCGAGCAGTACTTC | NA | TRBD2 | TRBJ2-7 | TRBV4-1 | 13
CASSTNRAVTEAFF | TGTGCCAGCAGTACAAACAGGGCGGTCACTGAAGCTTTCTTT | few | NA | TRBJ1-1 | TRBV2 | 14
CASSLTGSGNTIYF | TGTGCCAGCAGTTTGACAGGGTCTGGAAACACCATATATTTT | NA | TRBD1 | TRBJ1-3 | TRBV27 | 14
CASNFDRDYNSPLHF | TGTGCCAGCAATTTCGACAGGGATTATAATTCACCCCTCCACTTT | NA | TRBD1 | TRBJ1-6 | TRBV6-1 | 15
CAISSGTSGYNEQFF | TGTGCCATCAGTTCCGGGACTAGCGGCTACAATGAGCAGTTCTTC | once | TRBD2 | TRBJ2-1 | TRBV10-3 | 15
CASRPGHPDNEQFF | TGTGCCAGCAGGCCGGGACACCCGGACAATGAGCAGTTCTTC | NA | NA | TRBJ2-1 | TRBV6-1 | 14
CASSQVREGFSGNTIYF | TGTGCCAGCTCACAGGTTCGCGAGGGCTTCTCTGGAAACACCATATATTTT | NA | NA | TRBJ1-3 | TRBV18 | 17
CASSTDSGSSPLHF | TGTGCCAGTAGTACAGACAGCGGGAGTTCACCCCTCCACTTT | NA | NA | TRBJ1-6 | TRBV19 | 14
CASSPFFITSGINEQFF | TGTGCCAGCTCACCGTTTTTTATCACTAGCGGGATCAATGAGCAGTTCTTC | NA | TRBD2 | TRBJ2-1 | TRBV18 | 17
CASSFAREQFF | TGTGCCAGCAGCTTTGCTCGGGAGCAGTTCTTC | NA | NA | TRBJ2-1 | TRBV5-8 | 11